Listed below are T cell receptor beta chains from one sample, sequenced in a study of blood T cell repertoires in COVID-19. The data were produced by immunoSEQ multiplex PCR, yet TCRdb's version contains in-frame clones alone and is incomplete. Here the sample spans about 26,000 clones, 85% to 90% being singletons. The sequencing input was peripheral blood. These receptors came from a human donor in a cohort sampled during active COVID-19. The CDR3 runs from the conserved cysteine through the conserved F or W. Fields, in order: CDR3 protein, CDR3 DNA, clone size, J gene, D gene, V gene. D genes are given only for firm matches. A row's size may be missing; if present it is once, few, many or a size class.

CDR3: CASSPVVAGVLELFF
DNA: TGTGCCAGCAGCCCAGTGGTAGCGGGGGTCTTGGAGCTGTTTTTT
size: -
J: TRBJ2-2
D: TRBD2
V: TRBV3-1/TRBV3-2

CDR3: CASSPRSGDQETQYF
DNA: TGTGCCAGCAGCCCGCGTTCAGGGGACCAAGAGACCCAGTACTTC
size: -
J: TRBJ2-5
D: -
V: TRBV4-2

CDR3: CASSLALRTREGEQFF
DNA: TGCGCCAGCAGCTTGGCTTTAAGGACTAGGGAGGGTGAGCAGTTCTTC
size: -
J: TRBJ2-1
D: TRBD2
V: TRBV5-1

CDR3: CASSYSINSPLHF
DNA: TGTGCCAGCAGTTACTCTATCAATTCACCCCTCCACTTT
size: once
J: TRBJ1-6
D: -
V: TRBV6-5

CDR3: CAISESGLFGVYEQYF
DNA: TGTGCCATCAGTGAGTCAGGTCTTTTTGGAGTCTACGAGCAGTACTTC
size: few
J: TRBJ2-7
D: -
V: TRBV10-3

CDR3: CASSANRGTGNTIYF
DNA: TGTGCCAGCAGCGCCAACAGGGGGACGGGAAACACCATATATTTT
size: -
J: TRBJ1-3
D: TRBD1
V: TRBV9

CDR3: CASSPTGESNQPQHF
DNA: TGTGCCAGCAGCCCGACAGGCGAAAGCAATCAGCCCCAGCATTTT
size: -
J: TRBJ1-5
D: -
V: TRBV6-6

CDR3: CSVASEVYEQYF
DNA: TGCAGCGTGGCATCGGAGGTCTACGAGCAGTACTTC
size: -
J: TRBJ2-7
D: -
V: TRBV29-1

CDR3: CASSPGTGGWEQYF
DNA: TGTGCCAGCAGCCCCGGGACAGGGGGCTGGGAGCAGTACTTC
size: once
J: TRBJ2-7
D: TRBD1
V: TRBV27

CDR3: CASSLFGTAYEQYF
DNA: TGTGCCAGCAGTTTATTCGGGACAGCCTACGAGCAGTACTTC
size: -
J: TRBJ2-7
D: TRBD1
V: TRBV28

CDR3: CATSTRSGGFNEQFF
DNA: TGTGCCACCAGCACGAGGAGCGGGGGTTTCAATGAGCAGTTCTTC
size: -
J: TRBJ2-1
D: TRBD2
V: TRBV15

CDR3: CASSPRQGVRDTQYF
DNA: TGTGCCAGTAGTCCCAGACAGGGGGTGAGAGATACGCAGTATTTT
size: -
J: TRBJ2-3
D: TRBD1
V: TRBV19

CDR3: CASRVLSGCKNIQYF
DNA: TGTGCCAGCAGGGTACTTAGCGGATGCAAAAACATTCAGTACTTC
size: -
J: TRBJ2-4
D: -
V: TRBV7-6

CDR3: CASSEGPGVGGYTF
DNA: TGTGCCAGCAGTGAAGGGCCAGGGGTAGGTGGCTACACCTTC
size: -
J: TRBJ1-2
D: -
V: TRBV6-1

CDR3: CASSSTGLSDTQYF
DNA: TGTGCCAGCAGCTCGACGGGACTTTCAGATACGCAGTATTTT
size: -
J: TRBJ2-3
D: -
V: TRBV5-4

CDR3: CASSLAPGAGNTGELFF
DNA: TGCGCCAGCAGCTTGGCCCCAGGGGCGGGGAACACCGGGGAGCTGTTTTTT
size: -
J: TRBJ2-2
D: -
V: TRBV5-1

CDR3: CASSVGGTGLYNEQFF
DNA: TGTGCCAGCAGCGTAGGGGGGACAGGGTTATACAATGAGCAGTTCTTC
size: -
J: TRBJ2-1
D: TRBD1
V: TRBV9

CDR3: CASSPSPYGTGELFF
DNA: TGTGCCAGCAGCCCATCCCCTTACGGGACCGGGGAGCTGTTTTTT
size: -
J: TRBJ2-2
D: -
V: TRBV4-2

CDR3: CASSAIVQAKEQFF
DNA: TGTGCCAGTAGTGCCATAGTCCAGGCCAAGGAACAGTTCTTC
size: -
J: TRBJ2-1
D: -
V: TRBV19

CDR3: CASARGSSGGTDTQYF
DNA: TGTGCCAGCGCGCGGGGGTCTAGCGGGGGCACAGATACGCAGTATTTT
size: -
J: TRBJ2-3
D: TRBD2
V: TRBV18

CDR3: CASNTGRDSPLHF
DNA: TGTGCCAGCAATACAGGGCGGGATTCACCCCTCCACTTT
size: -
J: TRBJ1-6
D: -
V: TRBV2

CDR3: CASSLVDRPDGYTF
DNA: TGTGCCAGCAGCTTAGTTGACAGACCGGATGGCTACACCTTC
size: -
J: TRBJ1-2
D: -
V: TRBV5-5

CDR3: CATSTPISYEQYF
DNA: TGTGCCACCTCGACTCCCATCTCCTACGAGCAGTACTTC
size: -
J: TRBJ2-7
D: -
V: TRBV6-5

CDR3: CASRAAGDHHTQYF
DNA: TGCGCCAGCAGGGCAGCGGGAGATCATCATACGCAGTATTTT
size: -
J: TRBJ2-3
D: TRBD2
V: TRBV10-1

CDR3: CATSGDTSGGQPQHF
DNA: TGTGCCACCAGCGGAGACACCTCCGGAGGACAGCCCCAGCATTTT
size: -
J: TRBJ1-5
D: -
V: TRBV15

CDR3: CASSQPVQETQYF
DNA: TGCGCCAGCAGCCAACCGGTCCAAGAGACCCAGTACTTC
size: once
J: TRBJ2-5
D: -
V: TRBV4-1

CDR3: CSVERGLGGELFF
DNA: TGCAGCGTTGAACGGGGACTGGGCGGGGAGCTGTTTTTT
size: -
J: TRBJ2-2
D: -
V: TRBV29-1

CDR3: CASSSTSGGETQYF
DNA: TGTGCCAGCAGCTCCACAAGCGGGGGGGAGACCCAGTACTTC
size: -
J: TRBJ2-5
D: TRBD2
V: TRBV7-2

CDR3: CASSPQGMNSPLHF
DNA: TGTGCCAGCTCACCCCAGGGCATGAATTCACCCCTCCACTTT
size: -
J: TRBJ1-6
D: -
V: TRBV18

CDR3: CSVRHNEQFF
DNA: TGCAGCGTGCGCCACAATGAGCAGTTCTTC
size: -
J: TRBJ2-1
D: -
V: TRBV29-1

CDR3: CASSAGLAGDTSTDTQYF
DNA: TGTGCCAGCAGCGCCGGACTAGCGGGGGATACCAGCACAGATACGCAGTATTTT
size: -
J: TRBJ2-3
D: TRBD2
V: TRBV9

CDR3: CASSPPRSMNTEAFF
DNA: TGTGCCAGCAGTCCCCCCCGCAGTATGAACACTGAAGCTTTCTTT
size: -
J: TRBJ1-1
D: -
V: TRBV28

CDR3: CASSSYTGGYGRYGYTF
DNA: TGTGCCAGCAGCTCATATACAGGGGGCTACGGAAGGTATGGCTACACCTTC
size: -
J: TRBJ1-2
D: TRBD1
V: TRBV7-3

CDR3: CSLDSRETQYF
DNA: TGCAGCCTGGACAGTCGAGAGACCCAGTACTTC
size: -
J: TRBJ2-5
D: -
V: TRBV20-1

CDR3: CASSRGGGENSPLHF
DNA: TGTGCCAGCAGCAGGGGGGGAGGGGAGAATTCACCCCTCCACTTT
size: -
J: TRBJ1-6
D: -
V: TRBV11-2

CDR3: CASTGQQRTEAFF
DNA: TGTGCCAGCACGGGACAGCAGAGAACTGAAGCTTTCTTT
size: -
J: TRBJ1-1
D: TRBD1
V: TRBV19

CDR3: CASSPGLPEAFF
DNA: TGCGCCAGCAGCCCGGGACTTCCTGAAGCTTTCTTT
size: -
J: TRBJ1-1
D: -
V: TRBV5-1

CDR3: CASSFYSNTGELFF
DNA: TGTGCCAGCAGCTTCTATTCGAACACCGGGGAGCTGTTTTTT
size: -
J: TRBJ2-2
D: -
V: TRBV13

CDR3: CAWSSGGEETQYF
DNA: TGTGCCTGGAGCTCGGGGGGCGAAGAGACCCAGTACTTC
size: -
J: TRBJ2-5
D: -
V: TRBV30

CDR3: CASSLNLAETQYF
DNA: TGTGCCAGCAGTTTAAACCTAGCGGAGACCCAGTACTTC
size: -
J: TRBJ2-5
D: -
V: TRBV12-3/TRBV12-4

CDR3: CASSLGRGSNTEAFF
DNA: TGCGCCAGCAGCTTGGGGAGGGGATCGAACACTGAAGCTTTCTTT
size: -
J: TRBJ1-1
D: -
V: TRBV5-1

CDR3: CASSLASGNEQFF
DNA: TGTGCCAGCAGCTTGGCCTCAGGTAATGAGCAGTTCTTC
size: -
J: TRBJ2-1
D: -
V: TRBV5-4

CDR3: CATSSGNRRSETQYF
DNA: TGTGCCACCAGTTCCGGGAACCGAAGGTCAGAGACCCAGTACTTC
size: -
J: TRBJ2-5
D: -
V: TRBV27

CDR3: CASSPLAGSWGADTQYF
DNA: TGTGCCAGCAGCCCCCTGGCGGGGTCTTGGGGGGCAGATACGCAGTATTTT
size: -
J: TRBJ2-3
D: -
V: TRBV7-2

CDR3: CASSQDVVAKDYGYTF
DNA: TGTGCCAGCAGCCAAGATGTGGTAGCGAAAGACTATGGCTACACCTTC
size: -
J: TRBJ1-2
D: -
V: TRBV4-2

CDR3: CASSHGSGLDEQFF
DNA: TGTGCCAGCAGCCACGGTAGCGGGTTGGATGAGCAGTTCTTC
size: -
J: TRBJ2-1
D: TRBD2
V: TRBV3-1/TRBV3-2

CDR3: CASSIGQGVVSPLHF
DNA: TGTGCCAGCAGTATTGGACAGGGCGTCGTATCACCCCTCCACTTT
size: -
J: TRBJ1-6
D: TRBD1
V: TRBV6-6

CDR3: CASSPIAGGAETQYF
DNA: TGTGCCAGCAGCCCCATAGCGGGGGGGGCGGAGACCCAGTACTTC
size: -
J: TRBJ2-5
D: TRBD2
V: TRBV3-1/TRBV3-2

CDR3: CASSMWDSSNEQFF
DNA: TGTGCCAGTAGTATGTGGGACTCCTCCAATGAGCAGTTCTTC
size: once
J: TRBJ2-1
D: -
V: TRBV19

CDR3: CASSRGTGLGAGELFF
DNA: TGTGCCAGCAGCCGAGGGACAGGGTTGGGGGCCGGGGAGCTGTTTTTT
size: -
J: TRBJ2-2
D: TRBD1
V: TRBV7-6

CDR3: CASSPTTGVGGNTIYF
DNA: TGTGCCAGCAGCCCAACGACAGGGGTTGGAGGAAACACCATATATTTT
size: once
J: TRBJ1-3
D: TRBD1
V: TRBV9

CDR3: CASSLTTDYNNEQFF
DNA: TGTGCCAGCAGCTTAACGACGGACTATAACAATGAGCAGTTCTTC
size: -
J: TRBJ2-1
D: -
V: TRBV7-3

CDR3: CASSDDLVGQGYNEQFF
DNA: TGTGCCAGCAGCGACGATCTCGTGGGACAGGGGTACAATGAGCAGTTCTTC
size: once
J: TRBJ2-1
D: TRBD1
V: TRBV9

CDR3: CASSQTGDTEAFF
DNA: TGTGCCAGTAGCCAGACGGGGGACACTGAAGCTTTCTTT
size: -
J: TRBJ1-1
D: -
V: TRBV19

CDR3: CASSDLGRSIGYTF
DNA: TGTGCCAGCAGTGACCTTGGTCGATCTATTGGCTACACCTTC
size: -
J: TRBJ1-2
D: -
V: TRBV25-1

CDR3: CASSQDRGTGGEKLFF
DNA: TGCGCCAGCAGCCAAGATCGCGGAACAGGGGGCGAAAAACTGTTTTTT
size: -
J: TRBJ1-4
D: TRBD1
V: TRBV4-1

CDR3: CASSLLASGKNIQYF
DNA: TGCGCCAGCAGCCTACTCGCTAGCGGGAAAAACATTCAGTACTTC
size: -
J: TRBJ2-4
D: TRBD2
V: TRBV5-1

CDR3: CASSEPDSPGTEAFF
DNA: TGCGCCAGCAGTGAGCCGGACAGTCCGGGGACTGAAGCTTTCTTT
size: -
J: TRBJ1-1
D: -
V: TRBV10-2

CDR3: CASSIGQGHTEAFF
DNA: TGTGCCAGCTCAATCGGACAGGGCCACACTGAAGCTTTCTTT
size: -
J: TRBJ1-1
D: TRBD1
V: TRBV18